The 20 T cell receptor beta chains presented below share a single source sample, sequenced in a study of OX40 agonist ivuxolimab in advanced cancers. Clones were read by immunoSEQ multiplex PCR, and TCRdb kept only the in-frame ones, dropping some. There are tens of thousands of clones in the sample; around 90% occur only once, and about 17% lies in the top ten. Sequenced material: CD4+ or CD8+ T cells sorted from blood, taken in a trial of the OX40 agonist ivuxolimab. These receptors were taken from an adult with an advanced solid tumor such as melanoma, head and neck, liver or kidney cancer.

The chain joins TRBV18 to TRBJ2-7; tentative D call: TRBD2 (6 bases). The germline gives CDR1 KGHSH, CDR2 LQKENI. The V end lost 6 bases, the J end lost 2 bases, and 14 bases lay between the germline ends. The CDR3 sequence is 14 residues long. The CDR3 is CASSMRDSPYEQYF. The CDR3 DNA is TGTGCCAGCTCGATGAGGGACTCCCCCTACGAGCAGTACTTC. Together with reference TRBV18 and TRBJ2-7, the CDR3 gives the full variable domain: NAGVMQNPRHLVRRRGQEARLRCSPMKGHSHVYWYRQLPEEGLKFMVYLQKENIIDESGMPKERFSAEFPKEGPSILRIQQVVRGDSAAYFCASSMRDSPYEQYFGPGTRLTVT.

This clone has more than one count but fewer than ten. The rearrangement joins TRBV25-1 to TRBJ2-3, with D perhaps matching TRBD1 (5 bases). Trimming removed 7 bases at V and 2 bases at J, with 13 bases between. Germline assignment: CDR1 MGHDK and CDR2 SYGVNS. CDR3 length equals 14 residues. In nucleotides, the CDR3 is TGTGCCAGCACCCCCGGCAGGGTCACAGATACGCAGTATTTT. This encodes CASTPGRVTDTQYF.

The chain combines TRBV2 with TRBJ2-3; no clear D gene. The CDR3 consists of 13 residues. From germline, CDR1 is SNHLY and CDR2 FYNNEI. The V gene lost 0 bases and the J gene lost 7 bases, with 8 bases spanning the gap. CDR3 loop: CASSEARPNTQYF. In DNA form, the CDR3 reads TGTGCCAGCAGTGAAGCCCGACCTAATACGCAGTATTTT.

The CDR3 protein is CASSITPSSYEQYF. In DNA form, the CDR3 reads TGTGCCAGTAGTATTACCCCAAGCTCCTACGAGCAGTACTTC. This chain links TRBV19 with TRBJ2-7; D is undetermined. The germline CDR1 and CDR2 sequences are LNHDA and SQIVND (reference sequence). Trimming shortened V by 3 bases and J by 0 bases, and 9 bases separated the two germline ends. CDR3 length equals 14 residues.

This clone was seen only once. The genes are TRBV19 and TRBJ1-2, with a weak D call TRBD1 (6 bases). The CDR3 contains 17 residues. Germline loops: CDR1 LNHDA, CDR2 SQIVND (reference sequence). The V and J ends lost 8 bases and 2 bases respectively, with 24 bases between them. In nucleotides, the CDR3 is TGTGCCAGTCACGAACCAATGAACAGGGACTTAAACTATGGCTACACCTTC. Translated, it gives CASHEPMNRDLNYGYTF.

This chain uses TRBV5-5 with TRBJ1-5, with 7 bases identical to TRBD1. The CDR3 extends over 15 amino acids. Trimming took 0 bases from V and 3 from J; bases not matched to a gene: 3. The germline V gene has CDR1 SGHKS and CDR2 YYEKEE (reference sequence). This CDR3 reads CASSLEGQINQPQHF. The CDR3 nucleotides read TGTGCCAGCAGCTTGGAGGGACAGATCAATCAGCCCCAGCATTTT.

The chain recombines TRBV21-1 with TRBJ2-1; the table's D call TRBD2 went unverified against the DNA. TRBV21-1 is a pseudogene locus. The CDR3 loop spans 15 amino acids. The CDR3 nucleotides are TGTGCCAGCAGCACCGTACTCGTCTCCTACAATGAGCAGTTCTTC. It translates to CASSTVLVSYNEQFF.

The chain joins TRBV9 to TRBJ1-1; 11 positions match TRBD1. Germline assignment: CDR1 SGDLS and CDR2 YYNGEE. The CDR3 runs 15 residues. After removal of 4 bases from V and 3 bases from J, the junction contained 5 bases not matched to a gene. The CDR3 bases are TGTGCCAGCAGCCGGACAGGGGGCGGGGACACTGAAGCTTTCTTT. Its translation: CASSRTGGGDTEAFF.

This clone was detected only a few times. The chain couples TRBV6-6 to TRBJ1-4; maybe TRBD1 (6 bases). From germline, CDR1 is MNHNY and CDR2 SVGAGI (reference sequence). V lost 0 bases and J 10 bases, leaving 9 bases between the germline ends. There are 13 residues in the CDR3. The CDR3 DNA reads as TGTGCCAGCAGTTACTCTCAAGGGGGAAAACTGTTTTTT. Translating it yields CASSYSQGGKLFF.

The CDR3 DNA is TGTGCCAGCAGCTTGGGGGGGAATTCACCCCTCCACTTT. It encodes CASSLGGNSPLHF. The V call is TRBV11-2, the J call TRBJ1-6, with D tentatively TRBD1 (5 bases). Per the germline V gene, CDR1 is SGHAT and CDR2 is FQNNGV. This CDR3 is 13 amino acids long. The V gene lost 3 bases and the J gene lost 7 bases, with 7 bases spanning the gap.

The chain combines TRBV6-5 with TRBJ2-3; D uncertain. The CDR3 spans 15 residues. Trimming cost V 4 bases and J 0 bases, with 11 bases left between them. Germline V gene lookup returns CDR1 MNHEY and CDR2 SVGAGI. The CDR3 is CASSLRLYSTDTQYF. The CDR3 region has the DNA TGTGCCAGCAGTTTGAGACTGTATAGCACAGATACGCAGTATTTT.

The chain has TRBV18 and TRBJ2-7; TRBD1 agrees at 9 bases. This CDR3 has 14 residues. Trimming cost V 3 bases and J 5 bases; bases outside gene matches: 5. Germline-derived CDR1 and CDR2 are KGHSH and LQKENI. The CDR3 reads CASSPGTGRDEQYF. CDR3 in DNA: TGTGCCAGCTCACCCGGGACAGGGAGGGACGAGCAGTACTTC.

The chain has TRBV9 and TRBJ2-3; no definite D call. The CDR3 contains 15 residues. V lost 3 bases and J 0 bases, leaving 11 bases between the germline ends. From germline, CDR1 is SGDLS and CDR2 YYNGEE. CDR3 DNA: TGTGCCAGCAGCGCACCGGGCTCTAGCACAGATACGCAGTATTTT. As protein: CASSAPGSSTDTQYF.

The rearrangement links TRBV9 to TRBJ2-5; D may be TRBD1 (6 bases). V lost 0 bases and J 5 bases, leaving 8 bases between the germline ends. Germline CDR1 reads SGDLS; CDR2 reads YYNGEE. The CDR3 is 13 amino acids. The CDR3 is CASSVGGPETQYF. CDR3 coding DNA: TGTGCCAGCAGCGTAGGGGGGCCGGAGACCCAGTACTTC.

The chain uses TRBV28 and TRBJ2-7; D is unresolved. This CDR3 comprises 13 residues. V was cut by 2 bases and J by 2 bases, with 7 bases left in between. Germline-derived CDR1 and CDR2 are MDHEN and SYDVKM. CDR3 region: CASSLRMTYEQYV. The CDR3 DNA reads TGTGCCAGCAGTTTAAGGATGACCTACGAGCAGTACGTC.

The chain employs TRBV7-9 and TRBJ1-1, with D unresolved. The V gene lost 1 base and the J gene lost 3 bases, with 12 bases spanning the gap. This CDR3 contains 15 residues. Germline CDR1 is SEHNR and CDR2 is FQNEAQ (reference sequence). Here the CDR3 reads CASSLERNPYTEAFF. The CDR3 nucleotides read TGTGCCAGCAGCTTAGAGAGGAACCCATACACTGAAGCTTTCTTT.

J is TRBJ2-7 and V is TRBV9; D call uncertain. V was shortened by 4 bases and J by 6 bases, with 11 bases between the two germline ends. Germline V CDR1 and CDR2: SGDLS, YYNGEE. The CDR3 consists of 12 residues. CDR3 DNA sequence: TGTGCCAGCAGCCCCTATTTCTGCGAGCAGTACGTC. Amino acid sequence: CASSPYFCEQYV.

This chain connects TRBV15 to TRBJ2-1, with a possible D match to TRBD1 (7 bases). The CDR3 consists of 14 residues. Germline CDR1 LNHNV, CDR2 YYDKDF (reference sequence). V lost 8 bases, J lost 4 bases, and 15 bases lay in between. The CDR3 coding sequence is TGTGCCACCGGACCGCAGGGGGGATACAATGAGCAGTTCTTC. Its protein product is CATGPQGGYNEQFF.

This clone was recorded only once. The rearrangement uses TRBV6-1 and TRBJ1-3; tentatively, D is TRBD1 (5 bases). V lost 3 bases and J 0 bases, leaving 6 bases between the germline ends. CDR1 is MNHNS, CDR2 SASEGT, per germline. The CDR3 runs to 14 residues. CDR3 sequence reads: CASSETVSGNTIYF. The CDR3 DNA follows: TGTGCCAGCAGTGAGACAGTCTCTGGAAACACCATATATTTT.

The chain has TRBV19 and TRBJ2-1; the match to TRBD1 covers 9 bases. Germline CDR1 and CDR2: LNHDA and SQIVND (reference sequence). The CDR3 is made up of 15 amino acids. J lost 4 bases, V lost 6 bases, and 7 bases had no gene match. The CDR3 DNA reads TGTGCCAGTAGGCCGGGACAGGGATTTTACAATGAGCAGTTCTTC. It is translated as CASRPGQGFYNEQFF.